This paragraph reports one TCR beta chain. Its specificity is not known. This record comes from a study of T cells in Graves' hyperthyroidism and ophthalmopathy. Study-level information: Peripheral blood was taken when the disease was first diagnosed, before any treatment began. Study-wide results and limits: Blood also carried most thyroid clonotypes expanded above 0.001.

RNA transcripts yielded amplified TCR beta CDR3 regions. An initial round of RT-PCR targeting the TCR CDR3 relied on the HTBI primer set. TCRdb re-derived calls from the multiplex PCR reads in MiXCR, one entry per CDR3 protein. In the table there are under 400,000 distinct CDR3 sequences, around 16% of which are singletons. Germline values: CDR1 MDHEN, CDR2 SYDVKM. The ends lost 10 bases at V and 3 bases at J; junction bases unmatched: 6. The CDR3 is made up of 14 amino acids. Researchers barred patients who had uncontrolled infection, other autoimmune disease, pregnancy or lactation. The chain is built from TRBV28 and TRBJ2-7, with TRBD2 matching 13 bases. The TCR sequence derives from a woman between 18 and 30 years old with Graves' hyperthyroidism that later progressed to Graves' ophthalmopathy. Sequencing was done on a sample of blood. The CDR3 DNA sequence: TGTGCCACTGGACTAGCGGGAGAAATCTACGAGCAGTACTTC. Translating it yields CATGLAGEIYEQYF.